These 3 T cell receptor beta chains came from one sample sequenced in a study of early T cells in non-severe SARS-CoV-2 infection. MiXCR was run by TCRdb on the 5' RACE reads, yielding one entry per CDR3 protein. Among tens of thousands of distinct CDR3 sequences listed, more than 12% were seen once. Sequenced sample: whole blood. Receptor source: an adult who was a healthcare worker with PCR-confirmed SARS-CoV-2 infection or an uninfected control (not recorded which).

The genes are TRBV4-1 and TRBJ2-1, with a possible D match to TRBD2 (6 bases). CDR3 length equals 13 residues. Germline V gene lookup returns CDR1 MGHRA and CDR2 YSYEKL. V lost 2 bases, J lost 8 bases, and 10 bases lay in between. The chain's CDR3 is CASSQQEGYEQFF. The CDR3, as DNA: TGCGCCAGCAGCCAACAGGAGGGGTATGAGCAGTTCTTC.

Only a few counts were recorded for this clonotype. The rearrangement joins TRBV20-1 to TRBJ2-7; D is uncertain. From germline, CDR1 is DFQATT and CDR2 SNEGSKA (reference sequence). Trimming stripped 6 bases from V and 6 bases from J, with 12 bases between. CDR3 size: 11 residues. CDR3 DNA sequence: TGCAGTGCCGCTAAGCTGGGCGAGCAGTACTTC. Its translation is CSAAKLGEQYF.

This clonotype has ten or more counts. This sequence joins TRBV21-1 and TRBJ2-6. TRBV21-1 is a listed pseudogene. The CDR3 totals 16 residues. The CDR3 region has the DNA TGTGCCAGCGGTAAAGAAATGGGCTCTGGGGCCAACGTCCTGACTTTC. Its protein product is CASGKEMGSGANVLTF.